This T cell receptor beta chain was sequenced in a study of blood T cell repertoires in COVID-19. Background on the study: COVID-19 samples from acute and convalescent phases originated in the United States, Italy and Spain.

V was clipped by 0 bases and J by 1 base, with 3 bases between them. The CDR3 covers 13 residues. Germline-derived CDR1 and CDR2 are LGHDT and YNNKEL (reference sequence). Repertoires were generated with immunoSEQ multiplex PCR, while TCRdb's copy carries only in-frame clones and drops some. The data hold about 160,000 clones, with more than 65% observed a single time. Enrolled during active infection, Seattle patients were then followed longitudinally. The chain links TRBV3-1 (or the pseudogene TRBV3-2) to TRBJ1-2; D unresolved. Sequences were obtained from peripheral blood. This clonotype was sampled from a woman aged 60 to 75 with COVID-19, enrolled during active disease. The CDR3 region is CASSQDYNYGYTF. CDR3 in DNA: TGTGCCAGCAGCCAAGACTATAACTATGGCTACACCTTC.